Sequencing of this T cell receptor (beta chain) was carried out in a study of blood T cell repertoires in COVID-19. Whole-study context: The United States, Italy and Spain provided the acute and convalescent COVID-19 samples. Sample material is recorded as cDNA or gDNA derived from T cells, B-cell-depleted T cells, or PBMCs.

In its sample, this clone was seen once. From germline, CDR1 is SEHNR and CDR2 FQNEAQ (reference sequence). Trimming took 5 bases from V and 1 from J; bases not matched to a gene: 6. This CDR3 comprises 16 residues. Profiled with immunoSEQ multiplex PCR; TCRdb holds only in-frame clones, not every one. The sample lists roughly 670,000 clones, 85% to 90% occurring once. Sequencing was done on a sample of peripheral blood. The V and J genes are TRBV7-9 and TRBJ2-3; 10 positions agree with TRBD1. The source is a woman aged 18 to 35 with acute or convalescent COVID-19. CDR3 in DNA: TGTGCCAGCAGCCGCGGGACAGGGGTGGGCACAGATACGCAGTATTTT. This translates into CASSRGTGVGTDTQYF.